The present TCR beta chain was sequenced within a study of blood T cell repertoires in COVID-19. Study context: Whether acute or convalescent, the COVID-19 samples came from the United States, Italy and Spain.

Method: immunoSEQ multiplex PCR; TCRdb's copy keeps in-frame clones and lacks some. Found here are over 150,000 clones, about four fifths of them singletons; the top ten hold roughly 6.3%. Germline V gives CDR1 SGHVS, CDR2 FNYEAQ. CDR3 size: 15 residues. The V end was cut by 5 bases, the J end by 1 base, with 12 bases between. This sequence joins TRBV7-6 and TRBJ1-5; D perhaps matches TRBD1 (5 bases). The clonotype was recovered from a human donor in a cohort sampled during active COVID-19. Sequencing was carried out using peripheral blood. CDR3 DNA: TGTGCCAGCAGCCCGGGGGGTTACAGCAATCAGCCCCAGCATTTT. Its translation is CASSPGGYSNQPQHF.